These 29 T cell receptor beta chains were sequenced from one sample in a study of metastatic and nonmetastatic thyroid tumors. Patients had received no treatment of any kind before thyroid surgery. TCRdb reprocessed the PCR reads using MiXCR. Of tens of thousands of clones in the sample, more than 20% are singletons; the top ten hold over 55%. Sequencing was performed on blood. The receptors were sampled from a male donor with papillary thyroid cancer or a benign thyroid nodule (not recorded which). Some clones in this sample may be carry-over from other donors' samples.

At least ten counts were recorded for this clone. This chain connects TRBV7-3 to TRBJ2-3; 7 bases map to TRBD2. Germline CDR1 is SGHTA and CDR2 is FQGTGA. The CDR3 covers 17 residues. The ends lost 1 base at V and 5 bases at J; junction bases unmatched: 12. The CDR3 DNA sequence: TGTGCCAGCAGCTTAAGAGGGAGGGCCGTTCGGGGAGATACGCAGTATTTT. The encoded protein is CASSLRGRAVRGDTQYF.

In the case of this clone: Compared with germline, one end of the junction differs, possibly owing to a read error. The J gene is TRBJ1-3, the V gene TRBV4-1, with 9 positions matching TRBD1. CDR3 length: 17 residues. Germline V CDR1 and CDR2: MGHRA, YSYEKL. CDR3 in DNA: TGCGCCAGCAGCCAAGCGGGACAGGGCTATTCTGGAAACACCATCTATTTT. Residues: CASSQAGQGYSGNTIYF.

A word on this clone: Just one base apart from a much larger clone, this may be a read error. This same CDR3 is encoded by further DNA sequences in the sample. The V and J genes are TRBV7-8 and TRBJ1-1; D gene ambiguous. The V end was cut by 5 bases, the J end by 3 bases, with 10 bases between. The CDR3 is 13 amino acids. Germline V gene sequence: CDR1 SGHVS, CDR2 FQNEAQ. The CDR3 coding sequence is TGTGCCAGCAGCGATGGACGTTACACTGAAGCTTTCTTT. Encoded protein: CASSDGRYTEAFF.

About this clone itself: A read error is possible here, since a much larger clone lies one base away. V and J are TRBV29-1 and TRBJ1-1; D possibly corresponds to TRBD1 (5 bases). Germline CDR1 is SQVTM and CDR2 is ANQGSEA. The CDR3 loop spans 13 amino acids. The CDR3 DNA reads TGCAGCGTTGAACTCCGTCGGGGCACTGAATCTTTCTTT. This gives the protein CSVELRRGTESFF.

This clone was picked up many times. V and J are TRBV27 and TRBJ2-1; possibly TRBD1 or TRBD2 for D (6 bases each). V was trimmed by 10 bases and J by 1 base, leaving 29 bases between them. This CDR3 is built from 19 residues. Germline loops: CDR1 MNHEY, CDR2 SMNVEV (reference sequence). The CDR3 nucleotides read TGTGCCACCCAAGGGGGGTCGGTTTCTACCCCCCTATCCTACAATGAGCAGTTCTTC. Translating gives CATQGGSVSTPLSYNEQFF.

In this sample, this clone turned up a few times. A much larger clone is a single base away; this may be a read error. The chain joins TRBV29-1 to TRBJ2-3; D is perhaps TRBD2 (5 bases). The CDR3 extends over 13 amino acids. The V end was cut by 0 bases, the J end by 5 bases, with 9 bases between. Germline V lookup: CDR1 SQVTM, CDR2 ANQGSEA. The CDR3 sequence: CSVEEPAGDTQYF. CDR3 bases: TGCAGCGTTGAAGAACCGGCGGGAGATACGCAGTATTTT.

The genes are TRBV20-1 and TRBJ2-7, with D possibly TRBD2 on 5 matching bases. The CDR3 loop spans 13 amino acids. V lost 0 bases and J lost 7, with 13 bases in between. Per the germline V gene, CDR1 is DFQATT and CDR2 is SNEGSKA (reference sequence). Written as DNA, the CDR3 is TGCAGTGCTAGAGATGGGGATTCGGGAGAGCAGTACTTC. It codes for CSARDGDSGEQYF.

This clone counts as large. V usage is TRBV27 and J usage is TRBJ2-1; tentatively, D is TRBD2 (5 bases). Germline V lookup: CDR1 MNHEY, CDR2 SMNVEV (reference sequence). The CDR3 runs 18 residues. The V end lost 2 bases, the J end lost 0 bases, and 17 bases lay between the germline ends. The CDR3 nucleotides read TGTGCCAGCAGTTTACATCGACTGGAGGTGAGCTCCTACAATGAGCAGTTCTTC. This sequence encodes CASSLHRLEVSSYNEQFF.

At least ten counts were recorded for this clone. The rearrangement joins TRBV30 to TRBJ2-3; 7 bases fit TRBD1. The CDR3 runs to 14 residues. The germline CDR1 and CDR2 sequences are GTSNPN and SVGIG (reference sequence). V gave up 2 bases and J gave up 4 bases; unmatched junction bases: 6. The CDR3 nucleotides are TGTGCCTGGAGTTCAACCACAGGGGCAGATACGCAGTATTTT. Translation: CAWSSTTGADTQYF.

Concerning this clone itself: An end of the junction does not agree with germline; a read error may underlie this. The gene calls are TRBV19 and TRBJ2-3, with D perhaps given as TRBD1 or TRBD2 (5 bases each). The CDR3 loop spans 14 amino acids. Germline CDR1 is LNHDA and CDR2 is SQIVND (reference sequence). The CDR3 sequence is CASTLRGPGDTQYF. Written as DNA, the CDR3 is TGTGCAAGTACCCTGAGGGGTCCCGGAGATACGCAGTATTTT.

Remarks on this clone: Since a much larger clone is just one base distant, this may be a read error. Other DNA sequences in the sample encode the same CDR3. This chain links TRBV20-1 with TRBJ2-3, with D tentatively TRBD2 (7 bases). The CDR3 runs to 12 residues. CDR1 and CDR2 from the germline V gene are DFQATT and SNEGSKA (reference sequence). This CDR3 reads CSGGGGTDTQYF. CDR3 nucleotides: TGCAGTGGGGGGGGCGGCACAGATACTCAGTATTTT.

A few counts support this clone. Different DNA sequences within this sample yield the same CDR3. This rearrangement joins TRBV25-1 to TRBJ2-5, with D hard to call. V lost 2 bases to trimming and J lost 13 bases, with 11 bases between them. Germline V gives CDR1 MGHDK, CDR2 SYGVNS. The CDR3 has 11 residues. Written as DNA, the CDR3 is TGTGCCAGCAGTGAAACAGTAACCTTGTACTTC. Translation gives CASSETVTLYF.

Notes on this clone: Germline is not matched at one junction end, which may reflect a read error. Different DNA sequences within this sample yield the same CDR3. The V and J genes are TRBV28 and TRBJ2-7; 10 bases fit TRBD1. The CDR3 is 17 amino acids. Germline V gene lookup returns CDR1 MDHEN and CDR2 SYDVKM. The CDR3 region is CASSLEFVGGTGDEQYF. CDR3 DNA: TGTGCCAGCAGTTTGGAGTTCGTCGGGGGGACAGGGGACGAGCAATACTTC. Together with reference TRBV28 and TRBJ2-7, the CDR3 gives the full variable domain: DVKVTQSSRYLVKRTGEKVFLECVQDMDHENMFWYRQDPGLGLRLIYFSYDVKMKEKGDIPEGYSVSREKKERFSLILESASTNQTSMYLCASSLEFVGGTGDEQYFGPGTRLTVT.

V usage is TRBV20-1 and J usage is TRBJ1-5; D may be TRBD1 (6 bases). The germline V gene encodes CDR1 DFQATT and CDR2 SNEGSKA (reference sequence). Trimming cost V 0 bases and J 0 bases, with 15 bases left between them. The CDR3 spans 17 residues. CDR3 sequence reads: CSARDPRGPYSNQPQHF. The DNA of the CDR3 is TGCAGTGCTAGAGATCCCAGGGGACCTTATAGCAATCAGCCCCAGCATTTT.

This clone was detected many times. The gene calls are TRBV7-9 and TRBJ2-7; D possibly uses TRBD1 or TRBD2 (5 bases each). This CDR3 has 15 residues. The germline V gene has CDR1 SEHNR and CDR2 FQNEAQ (reference sequence). Trimming pared 7 bases from V and 2 bases from J, leaving 18 bases between. Here the CDR3 DNA reads TGTGCCAGCACCACGAGGGGACCCCGGACCTACGAGCAGTACTTC. Translating it yields CASTTRGPRTYEQYF.

The chain has TRBV20-1 and TRBJ2-7; 16 bases align to TRBD2. Germline V gene sequence: CDR1 DFQATT, CDR2 SNEGSKA (reference sequence). The CDR3 is 16 amino acids. Germline trimming cut 6 bases from V and 10 bases from J; bases unmatched to any gene: 15. This chain's CDR3 is CSAISGTSGRAWDQYF. The CDR3 DNA sequence: TGCAGTGCGATTTCCGGGACTAGCGGGAGGGCCTGGGATCAGTACTTC.

This clone is labeled medium-sized (0.01 to 0.1%). The V and J genes are TRBV6-1 and TRBJ2-6, with no clear D. This CDR3 region has 15 residues. Germline V lookup: CDR1 MNHNS, CDR2 SASEGT. V was shortened by 3 bases and J by 0 bases, with 6 bases between the two germline ends. The CDR3 loop is CASSDESSGANVLTF. Here the CDR3 DNA reads TGTGCCAGCAGTGACGAGAGCTCTGGGGCCAACGTCCTGACTTTC.

Comments on this clone: Possible read error: a much larger clone is one base away. The chain combines TRBV11-2 with TRBJ2-5; TRBD2 agrees at 8 bases. The germline CDR1 and CDR2 sequences are SGHAT and FQNNGV. The CDR3 length is 17 residues. The CDR3 here is CASSFEGGTSGRETKYF. CDR3 sequence (DNA): TGTGCCAGCAGCTTCGAGGGTGGAACTAGCGGTCGAGAGACCAAGTACTTC.

This clone was seen many times. The V gene is TRBV3-1, the J gene TRBJ2-2; no firm D call. This CDR3 has 13 residues. CDR1 and CDR2 from the germline V gene are LGHDT and YNNKEL (reference sequence). The V and J ends lost 6 bases and 7 bases respectively, with 12 bases between them. As DNA, the CDR3 is TGTGCCAGCAGGACAATACTGGACGGGGAGCTGTTTTTT. Its translation: CASRTILDGELFF.

Concerning this clone: The junction differs from germline at one of its ends, possibly a read error. The V call is TRBV9, the J call TRBJ2-2; tentative D call: TRBD2 (6 bases). The CDR3 covers 15 residues. Germline V gene sequence: CDR1 SGDLS, CDR2 YYNGEE. CDR3 region: CASSARRALSGELCF. CDR3 sequence (DNA): TGTGCCAGCAGCGCGAGGAGGGCCCTGTCCGGGGAGCTGTGTTTT.

The chain joins TRBV12-1 to TRBJ1-6; TRBD1 is the table's D call, not checked against the DNA. TRBV12-1 is reported as a pseudogene. This CDR3 contains 18 residues. The CDR3 sequence: CASSSSRVDASYNSPLHF. Here the CDR3 DNA reads TGTGCCAGCAGCTCATCCCGGGTGGACGCCTCCTATAATTCACCCCTCCATTTT.

This chain joins TRBV10-2 and TRBJ2-5; 7 nucleotides match TRBD1. V shed 8 bases, J shed 5 bases, and the junction held 5 bases outside the gene matches. Germline V gene data show CDR1 as WSHSY and CDR2 as SAAADI. The CDR3 runs 12 residues. The CDR3 is CASQQGPETQYF. CDR3 DNA: TGCGCCAGCCAACAGGGGCCGGAGACCCAGTACTTC.

This clone was seen many times. The chain employs TRBV10-3 and TRBJ1-1, with D tentatively TRBD1 (6 bases). The CDR3 runs to 15 residues. Germline V gene lookup returns CDR1 ENHRY and CDR2 SYGVKD. Trimming cost V 0 bases and J 3 bases, with 11 bases left between them. Here the CDR3 reads CAISESGGGDTEAFF. Written as DNA, the CDR3 is TGTGCCATCAGTGAGTCAGGAGGGGGAGACACTGAAGCTTTCTTT.

This clone was recorded many times. The chain has TRBV19 and TRBJ1-3; D is unresolved. This CDR3 region has 15 residues. The V end was cut by 6 bases, the J end by 0 bases, with 12 bases between. Germline CDR1 LNHDA, CDR2 SQIVND (reference sequence). The CDR3 loop reads CASSLDLRSGNTIYF. CDR3 DNA: TGTGCCAGTAGCCTCGACCTACGCTCTGGAAACACCATATATTTT.

The chain has TRBV30 and TRBJ1-1, with D perhaps matching TRBD1 (6 bases). The CDR3 length is 14 residues. V was clipped by 2 bases and J by 5 bases, with 15 bases between them. From germline, CDR1 is GTSNPN and CDR2 SVGIG (reference sequence). The CDR3 sequence is CAWSSPGVRTEAFF. Here the CDR3 DNA reads TGTGCCTGGAGTTCGCCAGGGGTAAGGACTGAAGCTTTCTTT.

Ten or more counts support this clone. The chain is built from TRBV5-1 and TRBJ2-3; 9 bases agree with TRBD2. Germline V gene sequence: CDR1 SGHRS, CDR2 YFSETQ. The CDR3 is 15 amino acids. The junction had 3 bases not matched to a gene; V was cut back by 4 bases and J by 0 bases. The CDR3 here is CASSGTSGSTDTQYF. The CDR3 DNA reads as TGCGCCAGCAGCGGTACTAGCGGGAGCACAGATACGCAGTATTTT.

The chain carries TRBV6-2 or TRBV6-3 and TRBJ2-5; perhaps TRBD1 as D (6 bases). The V gene lost 4 bases and the J gene lost 1 base, with 10 bases spanning the gap. The CDR3 loop spans 14 amino acids. Per the germline V gene, CDR1 is MNHEY and CDR2 is SVGEGT. CDR3 loop: CASSSDRSQETQYF. DNA of the CDR3: TGTGCCAGCAGTTCCGACAGGTCCCAAGAGACCCAGTACTTC.

This clone has ten or more counts. The chain recombines TRBV2 with TRBJ2-1; 9 bases align to TRBD2. V dropped 6 bases and J dropped 2; count of bases not matched to a gene: 5. The CDR3 is 15 residues long. Germline CDR1 SNHLY, CDR2 FYNNEI. The CDR3 spells CASRSGTSTYNEQFF. The CDR3 DNA reads as TGTGCCAGCAGGAGCGGGACTAGCACCTACAATGAGCAGTTCTTC.

This clone was seen ten or more times. The J gene is TRBJ2-3, the V gene TRBV7-2; unclear D gene. Per the germline V gene, CDR1 is SGHTA and CDR2 is FQGNSA. The CDR3 loop spans 11 amino acids. V gave up 3 bases and J gave up 4 bases, with 2 bases separating them. The DNA of the CDR3 is TGTGCCAGCAGCTTGGCAGATACGCAGTATTTT. It codes for CASSLADTQYF.